A selection of T cell receptor beta chains follows, all from one sample in a study of cytomegalovirus exposure and HLA in healthy donors. TCRdb's copy holds only in-frame clones and misses some; the assay was immunoSEQ multiplex PCR. There are 100,000 or so clones in the sample; about 70% occur only once, and 9.5% to 15% lies in the top ten. The material sequenced was PBMCs. These receptor sequences come from a woman in her forties in good health and CMV-seropositive. Each CDR3 is given with its conserved first and last residue. Fields, in order: V gene, D gene, clone size, J gene, CDR3 DNA, CDR3 protein. D genes are given only for firm matches. The size entry is marked missing in some rows and otherwise reads once, few, many or a size class.

v_call: TRBV6-4
d_call: TRBD1
clone_size: -
j_call: TRBJ1-1
cdr3_nt: TGTGCCAGCACCGTGCGGGACAGGAACACTGAAGCTTTCTTT
cdr3_aa: CASTVRDRNTEAFF

v_call: TRBV5-1
d_call: TRBD2
clone_size: -
j_call: TRBJ2-1
cdr3_nt: TGCGCCAGCAGCTCCCTAGCGGGGCGGTACAATGAGCAGTTCTTC
cdr3_aa: CASSSLAGRYNEQFF

v_call: TRBV5-4
d_call: TRBD1
clone_size: -
j_call: TRBJ1-1
cdr3_nt: TGTGCCAGCAGCACGGGGACAGGGGCCGCAATGAACACTGAAGCTTTCTTT
cdr3_aa: CASSTGTGAAMNTEAFF

v_call: TRBV5-8
d_call: -
clone_size: -
j_call: TRBJ1-5
cdr3_nt: TGTGCCAGCAGCTTGGTTCGGGGAATAGGCAATCAGCCCCAGCATTTT
cdr3_aa: CASSLVRGIGNQPQHF

v_call: TRBV5-6
d_call: -
clone_size: -
j_call: TRBJ1-1
cdr3_nt: TGTGCCAGCAGCCTCGTCGGGTCGGCGAACACTGAAGCTTTCTTT
cdr3_aa: CASSLVGSANTEAFF

v_call: TRBV4-1
d_call: TRBD2
clone_size: -
j_call: TRBJ2-3
cdr3_nt: TGCGCCAGCAGCCAAGTGGGACTACCACAAGATACGCAGTATTTT
cdr3_aa: CASSQVGLPQDTQYF

v_call: TRBV9
d_call: TRBD2
clone_size: -
j_call: TRBJ2-3
cdr3_nt: TGTGCCAGCAACCCGGCTAGCGGGGGGGCAGATACGCAGTATTTT
cdr3_aa: CASNPASGGADTQYF

v_call: TRBV20-1
d_call: -
clone_size: -
j_call: TRBJ1-1
cdr3_nt: TGCAGTGCTAGTCGGGGAAATTTT
cdr3_aa: CSASRGNF

v_call: TRBV5-1
d_call: -
clone_size: few
j_call: TRBJ1-1
cdr3_nt: TGCGCCAGCAGCTCGCGGGGTCAGAAGCTACTTCCGAACACTGAAGCTTTCTTT
cdr3_aa: CASSSRGQKLLPNTEAFF

v_call: TRBV5-1
d_call: TRBD1
clone_size: -
j_call: TRBJ1-4
cdr3_nt: TGCGCCAGCAGCCCCGGGACAGGATCTGGAAAACTGTTTTTT
cdr3_aa: CASSPGTGSGKLFF

v_call: TRBV5-1
d_call: -
clone_size: -
j_call: TRBJ1-4
cdr3_nt: TGCGCCAGCAGCTTGTCAGGGCTAGGGACTAATGAAAAACTGTTTTTT
cdr3_aa: CASSLSGLGTNEKLFF

v_call: TRBV5-5
d_call: TRBD1
clone_size: -
j_call: TRBJ1-6
cdr3_nt: TGTGCCAGCAGCCTGACAGGGATAGGCTCCTATAATTCACCCCTCCACTTT
cdr3_aa: CASSLTGIGSYNSPLHF

v_call: TRBV2
d_call: -
clone_size: -
j_call: TRBJ2-6
cdr3_nt: TGTGCCAGCAGTGCCCCAGGGGTTGGGGCCAACGTCCTGACTTTC
cdr3_aa: CASSAPGVGANVLTF

v_call: TRBV4-2
d_call: TRBD1
clone_size: -
j_call: TRBJ1-1
cdr3_nt: TGTGCCAGCAGCCAAGATCAGGGACAGAGCGAAGCTTTCTTT
cdr3_aa: CASSQDQGQSEAFF

v_call: TRBV6-5
d_call: -
clone_size: few
j_call: TRBJ2-1
cdr3_nt: TGTGCCAGCAGTTACTCCAGGACAACCGAGCAGTTCTTC
cdr3_aa: CASSYSRTTEQFF

v_call: TRBV5-4
d_call: -
clone_size: -
j_call: TRBJ1-4
cdr3_nt: TGTGCCAGCAGCCGCTGGGGCCTCGGGGAAAAACTGTTTTTT
cdr3_aa: CASSRWGLGEKLFF

v_call: TRBV4-2
d_call: TRBD2
clone_size: few
j_call: TRBJ2-7
cdr3_nt: TGTGCCAGCAGCCAAGGGCTAGCGGGGTCCTACGAGCAGTACTTC
cdr3_aa: CASSQGLAGSYEQYF

v_call: TRBV4-1
d_call: -
clone_size: few
j_call: TRBJ1-6
cdr3_nt: TGCGCCAGCAGCCAGGACCAGGACAGCTCCTATAATTCACCCCTCCACTTT
cdr3_aa: CASSQDQDSSYNSPLHF

v_call: TRBV6-6
d_call: -
clone_size: -
j_call: TRBJ1-2
cdr3_nt: TGTGCCAGCAGTTACGGCACCGTCGATGGCTACACCTTC
cdr3_aa: CASSYGTVDGYTF

v_call: TRBV19
d_call: TRBD1
clone_size: -
j_call: TRBJ1-2
cdr3_nt: TGTGCCAGTAGGGTGCGGGACAGGACCTATGGCTACACCTTC
cdr3_aa: CASRVRDRTYGYTF

v_call: TRBV15
d_call: -
clone_size: once
j_call: TRBJ2-7
cdr3_nt: TGTGCCACCAGACCGGTACGGGACAACTCCTACGAGCAGTACTTC
cdr3_aa: CATRPVRDNSYEQYF

v_call: TRBV21-1
d_call: -
clone_size: -
j_call: TRBJ1-1
cdr3_nt: TGTGCCAGCAGCTTGGACAAGGCTGAAGCTTTCTTT
cdr3_aa: CASSLDKAEAFF

v_call: TRBV6-6
d_call: -
clone_size: -
j_call: TRBJ2-3
cdr3_nt: TGTGCCAGCAGCCCGGGGGATACGCAGTATTTT
cdr3_aa: CASSPGDTQYF

v_call: TRBV5-1
d_call: -
clone_size: -
j_call: TRBJ1-1
cdr3_nt: TGCGCCAGCAGCTTGGAGGGGCTTGGTAACACTGAAGCTTTCTTT
cdr3_aa: CASSLEGLGNTEAFF

v_call: TRBV6-5
d_call: -
clone_size: -
j_call: TRBJ1-1
cdr3_nt: TGTGCCAGCAGACCTCTAATGAACACTGAAGCTTTCTTT
cdr3_aa: CASRPLMNTEAFF

v_call: TRBV12-5
d_call: -
clone_size: -
j_call: TRBJ1-6
cdr3_nt: TGTGCTAGTGGTTTGGTACCGGATTCACCCCTCCACTTT
cdr3_aa: CASGLVPDSPLHF

v_call: TRBV4-2
d_call: -
clone_size: few
j_call: TRBJ1-2
cdr3_nt: TGTGCCAGCAGCCAAGACCAGGGAACCTATGGCTACACCTTC
cdr3_aa: CASSQDQGTYGYTF

v_call: TRBV19
d_call: -
clone_size: -
j_call: TRBJ1-5
cdr3_nt: TGTGCCAGTAGTACTCCCTACCAGGGCGGTGAGCCCCAGCATTTT
cdr3_aa: CASSTPYQGGEPQHF

v_call: TRBV7-7
d_call: TRBD2
clone_size: -
j_call: TRBJ2-3
cdr3_nt: TGTGCTAGCAGCTCTGGACTAGCGGGTGCCACGGATACGCAGTATTTT
cdr3_aa: CASSSGLAGATDTQYF

v_call: TRBV5-4
d_call: -
clone_size: -
j_call: TRBJ1-4
cdr3_nt: TGTGCCAGCAGCGCCGGGACTGGGAGCATTGCAACTAATGAAAAACTGTTTTTT
cdr3_aa: CASSAGTGSIATNEKLFF

v_call: TRBV4-2
d_call: TRBD1
clone_size: -
j_call: TRBJ1-6
cdr3_nt: TGTGCCAGCAGCCAAGATTGGGGCAGGGGGTCACCCCTCCACTTT
cdr3_aa: CASSQDWGRGSPLHF

v_call: TRBV5-5
d_call: -
clone_size: -
j_call: TRBJ2-7
cdr3_nt: TGTGCCAGCAGCTTGCAACCGGCCTACGAGCAGTACTTC
cdr3_aa: CASSLQPAYEQYF

v_call: TRBV5-1
d_call: -
clone_size: -
j_call: TRBJ1-2
cdr3_nt: TGCGCCAGCAGCGACCAGACAGCCTCAGCTACTAACTATGGCTACACCTTC
cdr3_aa: CASSDQTASATNYGYTF

v_call: TRBV29-1
d_call: TRBD1
clone_size: -
j_call: TRBJ1-6
cdr3_nt: TGCAGCGCCGGACAGGACCTAGCTTCACCCCTCCACTTT
cdr3_aa: CSAGQDLASPLHF

v_call: TRBV18
d_call: -
clone_size: -
j_call: TRBJ1-1
cdr3_nt: TGTGCCAGCTCACCTTCTCCCAAAACAGCGAACACTGAAGCTTTCTTT
cdr3_aa: CASSPSPKTANTEAFF

v_call: TRBV11-2
d_call: -
clone_size: -
j_call: TRBJ1-5
cdr3_nt: TGTGCCAGCAGCTTGGCAGTTGATCAGCCCCAGCATTTT
cdr3_aa: CASSLAVDQPQHF

v_call: TRBV6-5
d_call: -
clone_size: few
j_call: TRBJ1-3
cdr3_nt: TGTGCCAGCAGCTATAACCCTGGAAACACCATATATTTT
cdr3_aa: CASSYNPGNTIYF

v_call: TRBV5-1
d_call: TRBD2
clone_size: -
j_call: TRBJ2-7
cdr3_nt: TGCGCCAGCAGCGAGGGGGCGGGAGGGCCCTACGAGCAGTACTTC
cdr3_aa: CASSEGAGGPYEQYF

v_call: TRBV30
d_call: TRBD1
clone_size: -
j_call: TRBJ1-1
cdr3_nt: TGTGCCTTGGGGACAGGGGGACCTGGTTTCTTT
cdr3_aa: CALGTGGPGFF

v_call: TRBV25-1
d_call: -
clone_size: once
j_call: TRBJ1-2
cdr3_nt: TGTGCCAGCAGTGAACATAACTATGGCTACACCTTC
cdr3_aa: CASSEHNYGYTF

v_call: TRBV4-1
d_call: -
clone_size: -
j_call: TRBJ1-2
cdr3_nt: TGCGCCAGCAGCCAGGCTCACCGGACAGACAAAAACTATGGCTACACCTTC
cdr3_aa: CASSQAHRTDKNYGYTF